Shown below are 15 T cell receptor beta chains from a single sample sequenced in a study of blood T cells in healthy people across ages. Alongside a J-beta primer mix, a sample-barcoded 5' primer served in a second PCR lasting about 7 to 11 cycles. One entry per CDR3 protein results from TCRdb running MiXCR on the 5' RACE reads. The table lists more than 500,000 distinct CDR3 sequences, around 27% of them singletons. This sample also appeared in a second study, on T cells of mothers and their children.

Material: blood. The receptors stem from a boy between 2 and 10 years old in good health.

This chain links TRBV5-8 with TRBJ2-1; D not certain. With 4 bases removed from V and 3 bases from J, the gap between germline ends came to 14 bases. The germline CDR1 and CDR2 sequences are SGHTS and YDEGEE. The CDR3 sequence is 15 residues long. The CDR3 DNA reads TGTGCCAGCAGCCCGAGAGTAGCTGGCTACAATGAGCAGTTCTTC. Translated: CASSPRVAGYNEQFF.

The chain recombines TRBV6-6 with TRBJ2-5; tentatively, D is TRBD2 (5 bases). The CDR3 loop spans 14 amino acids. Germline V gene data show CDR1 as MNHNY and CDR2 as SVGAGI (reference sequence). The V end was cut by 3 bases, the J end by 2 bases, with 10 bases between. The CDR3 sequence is CASSYFEGQETQYF. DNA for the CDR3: TGTGCCAGCAGTTATTTCGAGGGACAAGAGACCCAGTACTTC.

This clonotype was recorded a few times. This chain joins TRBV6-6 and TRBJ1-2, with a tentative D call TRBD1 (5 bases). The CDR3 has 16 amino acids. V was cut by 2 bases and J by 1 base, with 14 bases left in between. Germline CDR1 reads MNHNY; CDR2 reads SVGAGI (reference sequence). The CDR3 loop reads CASSYVGGGDNYGYTF. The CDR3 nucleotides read TGTGCCAGCAGTTACGTGGGCGGGGGAGATAACTATGGCTACACCTTC.

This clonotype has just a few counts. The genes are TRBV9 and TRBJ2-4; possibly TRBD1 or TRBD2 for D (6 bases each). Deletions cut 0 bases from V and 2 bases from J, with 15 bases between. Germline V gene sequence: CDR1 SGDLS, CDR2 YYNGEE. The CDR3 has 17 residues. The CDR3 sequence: CASSVARGLGTKNIQYF. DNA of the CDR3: TGTGCCAGCAGCGTAGCCCGGGGGCTCGGTACCAAAAACATTCAGTACTTC.

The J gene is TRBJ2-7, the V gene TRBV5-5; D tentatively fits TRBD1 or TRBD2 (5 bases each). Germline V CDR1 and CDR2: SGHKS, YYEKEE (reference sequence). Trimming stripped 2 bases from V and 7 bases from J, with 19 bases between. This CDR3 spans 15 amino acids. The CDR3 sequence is CASSFGPGTSGEQYF. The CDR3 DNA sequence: TGTGCCAGCAGCTTTGGCCCCGGGACCTCGGGGGAGCAGTACTTC.

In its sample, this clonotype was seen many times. This CDR3 reads CASSQDSYNSPLHF. DNA for the CDR3: TGTGCCAGCAGCCAGGACAGTTATAATTCACCCCTCCACTTT. The chain links TRBV12-3 or TRBV12-4 to TRBJ1-6, with D perhaps matching TRBD1 (6 bases). The V and J ends lost 6 bases and 4 bases respectively, with 10 bases between them. The CDR3 spans 14 residues.

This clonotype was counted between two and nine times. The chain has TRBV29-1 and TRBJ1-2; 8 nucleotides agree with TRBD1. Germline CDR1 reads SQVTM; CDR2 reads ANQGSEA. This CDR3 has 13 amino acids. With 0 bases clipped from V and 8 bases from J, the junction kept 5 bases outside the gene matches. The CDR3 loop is CSVEDQTGEGYTF. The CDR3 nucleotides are TGCAGCGTTGAAGATCAGACAGGGGAAGGCTACACCTTC.

In nucleotides, the CDR3 is TGTGCTAGTGGTTGGCCCGGACAGGAGGGAAACAATGAGCAGTTCTTC. Its translation: CASGWPGQEGNNEQFF. The rearrangement joins TRBV12-5 to TRBJ2-5; D possibly corresponds to TRBD1 (7 bases). The better agreement between TRBJ2-1 and the DNA end casts doubt on the J call. This CDR3 is 16 amino acids long. In germline, CDR1 is LGHNT, CDR2 FRNRAP.

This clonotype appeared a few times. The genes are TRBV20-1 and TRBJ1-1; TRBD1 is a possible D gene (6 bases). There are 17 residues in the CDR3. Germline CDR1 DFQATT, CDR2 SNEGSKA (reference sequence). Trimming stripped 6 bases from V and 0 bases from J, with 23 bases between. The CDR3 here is CSARRGAGAQMNTEAFF. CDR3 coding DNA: TGCAGTGCGCGGAGGGGTGCAGGGGCCCAGATGAACACTGAAGCTTTCTTT.

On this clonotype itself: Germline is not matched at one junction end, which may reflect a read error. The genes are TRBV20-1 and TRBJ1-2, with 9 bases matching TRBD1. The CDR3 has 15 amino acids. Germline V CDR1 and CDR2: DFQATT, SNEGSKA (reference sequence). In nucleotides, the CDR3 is TGCAGTGCTAGCGCCGGGACAGGGTCTAACTGTGGCTACACCTTC. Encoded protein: CSASAGTGSNCGYTF.

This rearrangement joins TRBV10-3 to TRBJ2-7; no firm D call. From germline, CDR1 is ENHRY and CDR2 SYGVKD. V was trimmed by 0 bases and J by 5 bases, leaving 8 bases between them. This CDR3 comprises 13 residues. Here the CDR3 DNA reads TGTGCCATCAGTGAGTCTTCCGACCACGAGCAGTACTTC. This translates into CAISESSDHEQYF.

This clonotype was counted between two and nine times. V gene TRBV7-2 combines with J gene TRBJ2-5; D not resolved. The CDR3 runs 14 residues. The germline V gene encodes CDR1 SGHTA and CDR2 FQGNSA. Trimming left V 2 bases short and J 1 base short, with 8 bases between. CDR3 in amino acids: CASSLTRTQETQYF. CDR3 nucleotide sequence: TGTGCCAGCAGCTTAACCAGGACCCAAGAGACCCAGTACTTC.

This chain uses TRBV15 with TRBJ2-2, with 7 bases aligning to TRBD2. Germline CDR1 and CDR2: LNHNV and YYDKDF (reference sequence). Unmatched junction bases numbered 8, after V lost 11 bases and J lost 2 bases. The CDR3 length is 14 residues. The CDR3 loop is CALRSGVNTGELFF. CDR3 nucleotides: TGTGCCCTTAGGAGCGGGGTAAACACCGGGGAGCTGTTTTTT.

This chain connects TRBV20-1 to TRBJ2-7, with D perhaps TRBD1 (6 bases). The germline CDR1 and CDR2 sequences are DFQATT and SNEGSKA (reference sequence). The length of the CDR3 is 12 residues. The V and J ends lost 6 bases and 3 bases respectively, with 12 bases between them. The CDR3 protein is CSAFGQFYEQYF. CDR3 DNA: TGCAGTGCCTTTGGACAGTTCTACGAGCAGTACTTC.

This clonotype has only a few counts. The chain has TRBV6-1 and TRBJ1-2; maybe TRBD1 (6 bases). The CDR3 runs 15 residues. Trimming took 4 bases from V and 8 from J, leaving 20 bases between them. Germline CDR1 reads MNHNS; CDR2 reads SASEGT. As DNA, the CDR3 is TGTGCCAGCAGTGTCCTGCAATCACAGGGAGAGGGCTACACCTTC. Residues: CASSVLQSQGEGYTF.